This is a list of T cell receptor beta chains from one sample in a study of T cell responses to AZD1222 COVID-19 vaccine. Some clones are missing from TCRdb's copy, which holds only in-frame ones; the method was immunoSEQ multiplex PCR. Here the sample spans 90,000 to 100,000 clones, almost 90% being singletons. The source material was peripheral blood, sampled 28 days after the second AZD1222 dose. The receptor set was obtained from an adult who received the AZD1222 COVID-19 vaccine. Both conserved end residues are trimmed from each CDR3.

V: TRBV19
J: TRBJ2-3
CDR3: ASSIWTSGRDTDTQY

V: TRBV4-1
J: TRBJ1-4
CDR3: ASSRQGANEKLF

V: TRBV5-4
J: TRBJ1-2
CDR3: ASSPREGTGYT

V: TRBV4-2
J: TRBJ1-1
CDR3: ASSQGRGVRDTEAF

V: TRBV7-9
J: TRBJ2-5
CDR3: ASSARGQRGQETQY

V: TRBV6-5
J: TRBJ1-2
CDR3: ASVNRGGSYGYT

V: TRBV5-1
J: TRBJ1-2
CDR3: ASSLALGHYGYT

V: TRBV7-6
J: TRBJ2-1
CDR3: ASSSRGGAKNEQF

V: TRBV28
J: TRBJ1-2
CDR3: ASSLGGGLENGYT

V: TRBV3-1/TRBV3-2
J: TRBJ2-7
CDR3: ASSPTVTSGSYEQY

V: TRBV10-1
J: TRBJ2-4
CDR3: ATPRDRDRNIQY

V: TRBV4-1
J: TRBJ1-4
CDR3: ASSQDNAEKLF

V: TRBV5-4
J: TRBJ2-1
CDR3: ASRRRGLAGEVYNEQF

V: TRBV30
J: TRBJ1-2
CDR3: AWSVSETGET

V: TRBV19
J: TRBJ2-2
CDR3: ASHGDPYWGNTGELF

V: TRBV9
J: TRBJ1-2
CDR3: ASSVDRQGDGYT

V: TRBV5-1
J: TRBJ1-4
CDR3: ASSPGDRGIRATNEKLF

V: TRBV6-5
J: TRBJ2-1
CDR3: ASTVWGETYNEQF